Following are 31 T cell receptor beta chains from one sample sequenced in a study of blood T cell repertoires in COVID-19 (dated by TCRdb to 2019 to 2021). The library relied on the immunoSEQ multiplex PCR assay. TCRdb holds this immuneACCESS table with in-frame rearrangements only. Some clones are missing; in checked studies, unresolved V genes explain under half, and the rest has no known cause. Across this sample there are roughly 440,000 clones, with about nine tenths seen only once. The ten biggest clones cover over 9.5% of the sample. Sequencing input: peripheral blood. The receptors stem from a woman aged 45-59 years with COVID-19, enrolled during active disease.

The rearrangement links TRBV7-8 to TRBJ2-3; a weak D match, TRBD2 (6 bases). This CDR3 is built from 15 residues. In germline, CDR1 is SGHVS, CDR2 FQNEAQ. V lost 1 base to trimming and J lost 3 bases, with 11 bases between them. This CDR3 is CASSLVTGETDTQYF. The CDR3 bases are TGTGCCAGCAGCTTAGTAACGGGGGAGACAGATACGCAGTATTTT.

This chain joins TRBV5-6 and TRBJ1-1; D is ambiguous. This CDR3 is built from 12 residues. Germline assignment: CDR1 SGHDT and CDR2 YYEEEE. The ends were cut back, 0 bases at V and 3 bases at J, with 3 bases in the middle. This CDR3 reads CASSLGHTEAFF. CDR3 in DNA: TGTGCCAGCAGCTTGGGGCACACTGAAGCTTTCTTT.

This clone was seen a few times. The chain couples TRBV9 to TRBJ1-5; tentative D call: TRBD1 (5 bases). The CDR3 runs 15 residues. Between the trimmed V and J ends, which lost 0 bases and 5 bases, there was a span of 12 bases. The germline V gene encodes CDR1 SGDLS and CDR2 YYNGEE. The DNA for the CDR3 is TGTGCCAGCAGCGTAGGTAGCAGGGCGGATCAGCCCCAGCATTTT. Translated: CASSVGSRADQPQHF.

This chain joins TRBV30 and TRBJ2-7, with a weak D call TRBD2 (6 bases). This CDR3 comprises 13 residues. Per the germline V gene, CDR1 is GTSNPN and CDR2 is SVGIG (reference sequence). V gave up 6 bases and J gave up 5 bases, with 17 bases separating them. Written as DNA, the CDR3 is TGTGCCTGCCGGGGGTTAGTCGTCGACGAGCAGTACTTC. This codes for CACRGLVVDEQYF. Full variable domain (missing parts from reference TRBV30 and TRBJ2-7): SQTIHQWPATLVQPVGSPLSLECTVEGTSNPNLYWYRQAAGRGLQLLFYSVGIGQISSEVPQNLSASRPQDRQFILSSKKLLLSDSGFYLCACRGLVVDEQYFGPGTRLTVT.

The chain recombines TRBV9 with TRBJ2-1; 9 nucleotides match TRBD2. The CDR3 covers 14 residues. After removal of 0 bases from V and 10 bases from J, the junction contained 5 bases not matched to a gene. Germline V gives CDR1 SGDLS, CDR2 YYNGEE. Here the CDR3 DNA reads TGTGCCAGCAGCGTAGTGATGGCGGGGGGGGAGCAGTTCTTC. Protein: CASSVVMAGGEQFF.

This clone was picked up a small number of times. The rearrangement joins TRBV5-1 to TRBJ1-1, with 9 bases matching TRBD1. The germline gives CDR1 SGHRS, CDR2 YFSETQ. Trimming cost V 3 bases and J 4 bases; bases outside gene matches: 4. CDR3 length: 14 amino acids. CDR3 in amino acids: CASSYTGGGTEAFF. The CDR3 DNA reads TGCGCCAGCAGCTACACAGGGGGCGGCACTGAAGCTTTCTTT.

The chain recombines TRBV29-1 with TRBJ1-2, with 8 positions matching TRBD1. The CDR3 consists of 13 residues. V shed 3 bases and J 5 bases; nucleotides not matched to a gene: 5. The germline V gene encodes CDR1 SQVTM and CDR2 ANQGSEA. CDR3 sequence (DNA): TGCAGCGTTGACGGACAGGGTGATTATGGCTACACCTTC. This gives the protein CSVDGQGDYGYTF.

This chain links TRBV5-1 with TRBJ1-1; possibly TRBD1 for D (5 bases). Germline V gene data show CDR1 as SGHRS and CDR2 as YFSETQ. Trimming removed 2 bases from V and 4 bases from J, with 12 bases in between. This CDR3 has 14 residues. DNA for the CDR3: TGCGCCAGCAGCTTAATAGGGGATGTCACTGAAGCTTTCTTT. Translated: CASSLIGDVTEAFF.

The chain recombines TRBV7-6 with TRBJ2-1, with D perhaps TRBD2 (6 bases). Germline V CDR1 and CDR2: SGHVS, FNYEAQ. This CDR3 spans 15 amino acids. V was trimmed by 4 bases and J by 4 bases, leaving 14 bases between them. The CDR3 DNA reads TGTGCCAGCAGCTACTTGGGGGGACCGTACAATGAGCAGTTCTTC. This gives the protein CASSYLGGPYNEQFF.

This clone has only one observation. The chain employs TRBV19 and TRBJ2-3, with D hard to call. The CDR3 loop spans 13 amino acids. V lost 7 bases to trimming and J lost 2 bases, with 10 bases between them. Germline values: CDR1 LNHDA, CDR2 SQIVND (reference sequence). The DNA of the CDR3 is TGTGCCAGTAAGAGACAAACCACAGATACGCAGTATTTT. It encodes CASKRQTTDTQYF.

The chain couples TRBV27 to TRBJ2-7; TRBD1 agrees at 7 bases. The ends lost 10 bases at V and 7 bases at J; junction bases unmatched: 7. The V gene's germline CDR1 is MNHEY and CDR2 SMNVEV (reference sequence). The CDR3 is 11 residues long. Here the CDR3 DNA reads TGTGCCACGGGACAGCCTAGGGAGCAGTACTTC. Encoded protein: CATGQPREQYF.

This chain links TRBV28 with TRBJ1-5, with 8 bases matching TRBD1. CDR3 length equals 14 residues. The V segment lost 5 bases and the J segment 5 bases; nucleotides outside the gene matches: 5. Per germline, CDR1 MDHEN and CDR2 SYDVKM. CDR3 amino acids: CASSLQGADQPQHF. Written as DNA, the CDR3 is TGTGCCAGCAGTCTCCAGGGGGCGGATCAGCCCCAGCATTTT.

The rearrangement links TRBV3-1 (or the pseudogene TRBV3-2) to TRBJ1-2; 9 positions match TRBD1. J gave up 6 bases and V 5 bases, and 4 bases lay outside the gene matches. Per the germline V gene, CDR1 is LGHDT and CDR2 is YNNKEL (reference sequence). This CDR3 region has 13 residues. In DNA, the CDR3 is TGTGCCAGCAGCAACCGGGACAGGGATGGCTACACCTTC. This codes for CASSNRDRDGYTF.

The chain couples TRBV6-5 to TRBJ2-2; D ambiguous. CDR3 length equals 15 residues. Trimming left V 2 bases short and J 1 base short, with 8 bases between. Per germline, CDR1 MNHEY and CDR2 SVGAGI. CDR3 nucleotide sequence: TGTGCCAGCAGTTACCCTGCAGGGAACACCGGGGAGCTGTTTTTT. Translation: CASSYPAGNTGELFF.

The chain links TRBV5-4 to TRBJ2-3; D unresolved. Germline loops: CDR1 SGHNT, CDR2 YYREEE (reference sequence). V was pared by 3 bases and J by 4 bases, with 21 bases between. The CDR3 contains 17 residues. The CDR3 sequence: CASSSELGFLLPDTQYF. The CDR3 region has the DNA TGTGCCAGCAGCTCTGAATTGGGCTTCCTACTCCCAGATACGCAGTATTTT.

V is TRBV4-1 and J is TRBJ1-3; D remains unclear. The CDR3 extends over 16 amino acids. Looked up from germline, CDR1 is MGHRA and CDR2 is YSYEKL. The ends were cut back, 2 bases at V and 2 bases at J, with 13 bases in the middle. CDR3 in amino acids: CASSQRHSEAGNTIYF. For the CDR3, the DNA is TGCGCCAGCAGCCAACGACACAGTGAAGCTGGAAACACCATATATTTT.

V usage is TRBV3-1 (or the pseudogene TRBV3-2) and J usage is TRBJ1-1; 7 nucleotides line up with TRBD1. The CDR3 covers 16 residues. Germline V gives CDR1 LGHDT, CDR2 YNNKEL (reference sequence). V was clipped by 3 bases and J by 3 bases; unmatched bases: 10. The CDR3 is CASSHRGKGADTEAFF. As DNA, the CDR3 is TGTGCCAGCAGCCACCGGGGGAAGGGGGCGGACACTGAAGCTTTCTTT.

J is TRBJ1-5 and V is TRBV5-4; D is unresolved. CDR1 and CDR2 from the germline V gene are SGHNT and YYREEE (reference sequence). V was trimmed by 4 bases and J by 4 bases, leaving 9 bases between them. This CDR3 has 13 amino acids. The chain's CDR3 is CASSPGGNQPQHF. For the CDR3, the DNA is TGTGCCAGCAGCCCGGGAGGGAATCAGCCCCAGCATTTT.

J is TRBJ1-2 and V is TRBV24-1; a possible D gene is TRBD1 (6 bases). Germline V gene lookup returns CDR1 KGHDR and CDR2 SFDVKD. CDR3 length equals 14 residues. Trimming shortened V by 3 bases and J by 8 bases, and 15 bases separated the two germline ends. The CDR3 protein is CATSDPGGLPGYTF. DNA for the CDR3: TGTGCCACCAGTGATCCGGGGGGCCTCCCGGGCTACACCTTC.

The chain has TRBV5-8 and TRBJ2-7, with 10 bases lining up with TRBD2. Trimming removed 2 bases from V and 6 bases from J; junction bases left unmatched: 2. CDR1 is SGHTS, CDR2 YDEGEE, per germline. This CDR3 contains 13 residues. The CDR3: CASSFTSGAEQYF. Here the CDR3 DNA reads TGTGCCAGCAGCTTTACTAGCGGGGCCGAGCAGTACTTC.

This clone was seen just once. The rearrangement links TRBV6-1 to TRBJ2-5, with 9 bases matching TRBD2. This CDR3 is built from 18 residues. Germline CDR1 is MNHNS and CDR2 is SASEGT. Trimming at V came to 1 base and at J to 5 bases, leaving 14 bases not matched to a gene. The CDR3 loop reads CASSEGRLAVDLWETQYF. In DNA form, the CDR3 reads TGTGCCAGCAGTGAAGGCCGACTAGCGGTCGACTTGTGGGAGACCCAGTACTTC.

This chain uses TRBV27 with TRBJ2-7; possible D gene TRBD2, 7 bases. The CDR3 is made up of 13 amino acids. V lost 3 bases to trimming and J lost 6 bases, with 12 bases between them. CDR1 is MNHEY, CDR2 SMNVEV, per germline (reference sequence). The CDR3 region is CASSFQGGVEQYF. The DNA of the CDR3 is TGTGCCAGCAGTTTTCAAGGGGGGGTCGAGCAGTACTTC.

The rearrangement uses TRBV6-5 and TRBJ1-2; D remains unclear. Deletions cut 5 bases from V and 1 base from J, with 14 bases between. The CDR3 spans 15 residues. The V gene's germline CDR1 is MNHEY and CDR2 SVGAGI. In DNA, the CDR3 is TGTGCCAGCAGTCGTCCCAGCGTATATAACTATGGCTACACCTTC. This sequence encodes CASSRPSVYNYGYTF.

The chain is built from TRBV27 and TRBJ2-5; TRBD2 matches 8 bases. The V gene end was trimmed by 8 bases and the J gene end by 5 bases; junction bases not matched to a gene: 16. This CDR3 is 16 amino acids long. CDR1 MNHEY and CDR2 SMNVEV come from the germline V gene (reference sequence). The CDR3, as DNA: TGTGCCAGCGGCTTGGGGGGACTAGGCTATTCGGAGACCCAGTACTTC. Translating it yields CASGLGGLGYSETQYF.

This chain connects TRBV5-4 to TRBJ2-3; the match to TRBD1 covers 9 bases. Losses at the gene ends were 9 bases for V and 3 bases for J; bases not matched to a gene: 8. The CDR3 spans 14 residues. Germline V gene sequence: CDR1 SGHNT, CDR2 YYREEE (reference sequence). This CDR3 is CANRDRDGTDTQYF. CDR3 nucleotides: TGTGCCAACAGGGACAGGGATGGAACAGATACGCAGTATTTT.

The genes are TRBV7-9 and TRBJ1-4; perhaps TRBD1 as D (5 bases). V lost 0 bases to trimming and J lost 8 bases, with 13 bases between them. CDR1 and CDR2 from the germline V gene are SEHNR and FQNEAQ (reference sequence). The CDR3 has 15 amino acids. CDR3 in DNA: TGTGCCAGCAGCTTAGCCTCAGGGTTTGTAGAAAAACTGTTTTTT. It encodes CASSLASGFVEKLFF.

This sequence joins TRBV5-1 and TRBJ1-2, with 9 bases identical to TRBD1. Per the germline V gene, CDR1 is SGHRS and CDR2 is YFSETQ. V trimming: 4 bases; J trimming: 6 bases; junction bases outside the gene matches: 10. This CDR3 has 15 amino acids. The CDR3 protein is CASSQADRGIDGYTF. CDR3 DNA: TGCGCCAGCAGCCAGGCGGACAGGGGAATCGATGGCTACACCTTC.

The gene calls are TRBV9 and TRBJ1-5, with D maybe TRBD1 (6 bases). V was cut by 4 bases and J by 3 bases, with 14 bases left in between. Germline values: CDR1 SGDLS, CDR2 YYNGEE. There are 15 residues in the CDR3. As DNA, the CDR3 is TGTGCCAGCAGCTCCGAGGGGGGGCCCAATCAGCCCCAGCATTTT. Translated, it gives CASSSEGGPNQPQHF.

The chain combines TRBV27 with TRBJ2-2; 7 positions agree with TRBD1. J gave up 6 bases and V 5 bases, and 3 bases lay outside the gene matches. The CDR3 sequence is 13 residues long. The germline gives CDR1 MNHEY, CDR2 SMNVEV (reference sequence). As DNA, the CDR3 is TGTGCCAGCAGTCGCACAGGGGCCGGGGAGCTGTTTTTT. Amino acids: CASSRTGAGELFF.

The DNA of the CDR3 is TGTGCCAGCAGTGAAGGGAGCTCTGGCTACACCTTC. Translating it yields CASSEGSSGYTF. The rearrangement uses TRBV25-1 and TRBJ1-2; no clear D. Germline V gives CDR1 MGHDK, CDR2 SYGVNS. The CDR3 loop spans 12 amino acids. V lost 2 bases to trimming and J lost 7 bases, with 8 bases between them.

The CDR3 bases are TGTGCCAGCAGTGAAGCCGGGACAGGGGGTCCTGAAGCTTTCTTT. Its protein product is CASSEAGTGGPEAFF. The chain couples TRBV2 to TRBJ1-1, with 11 nucleotides matching TRBD1. CDR1 is SNHLY and CDR2 is FYNNEI in the germline V gene. CDR3 length equals 15 residues. Trimming took 0 bases from V and 6 from J; bases not matched to a gene: 3.